This T cell receptor beta chain was identified during a study of T cells after yellow fever vaccination. The wider study: Fractions of low cell number were prepared using SMART-Seq v4 Ultra Low Input.

One entry per CDR3 protein results from TCRdb running MiXCR on the 5' RACE reads. The data show hundreds of thousands of distinct CDR3 sequences, 8.5% to 10% seen once. Germline-derived CDR1 and CDR2 are SGDLS and YYNGEE. V was shortened by 3 bases and J by 5 bases, with 20 bases between the two germline ends. There are 16 residues in the CDR3. Study results and limitations: Across the CD4 and CD8 compartments, a small share of clonotypes was present in both.

This clonotype was observed many times. Its antigen is as yet unknown. The sequence derives from a man aged 18 to 35 who received the YFV17D yellow fever vaccine. V and J are TRBV9 and TRBJ2-5; tentatively, D is TRBD1 (6 bases). The sample here was PBMCs, taken on the day of the first yellow fever vaccination. The CDR3 loop reads CASSGKTGTLGETQYF. The CDR3 nucleotides read TGTGCCAGCAGCGGAAAGACAGGCACCTTAGGGGAGACCCAGTACTTC.